This TCR beta chain was identified in a study of T cell responses to AZD1222 COVID-19 vaccine. About the research overall: Samples with a second dose at about 4 or about 12 weeks were pooled together.

On this clone itself: What it recognizes is unknown.

Germline values: CDR1 GTSNPN, CDR2 SVGIG (reference sequence). The CDR3 has 15 residues. V trimming: 4 bases; J trimming: 2 bases; junction bases outside the gene matches: 6. Clones were sequenced by immunoSEQ multiplex PCR, and TCRdb holds only the in-frame ones, with some missing. Among 150,000 to 200,000 clones, over 90% were seen once, and the ten largest hold approximately 3.9%. Findings and limits, study-wide: Compared with day 0, the breadth and depth of the Spike-specific TCR repertoire rose significantly after two doses of AZD1222. Clonal diversity may have been underestimated in mostly white British donors.

The sequencing used peripheral blood, collected on day 0 of AZD1222 vaccination. The genes are TRBV30 and TRBJ1-2; TRBD1 matches at 11 bases. The TCR comes from an adult in good health. The CDR3, as DNA: TGTGCCTGGACAGGAGGGGACAGGGGGAACTATGGCTACACCTTC. Translation: CAWTGGDRGNYGYTF.